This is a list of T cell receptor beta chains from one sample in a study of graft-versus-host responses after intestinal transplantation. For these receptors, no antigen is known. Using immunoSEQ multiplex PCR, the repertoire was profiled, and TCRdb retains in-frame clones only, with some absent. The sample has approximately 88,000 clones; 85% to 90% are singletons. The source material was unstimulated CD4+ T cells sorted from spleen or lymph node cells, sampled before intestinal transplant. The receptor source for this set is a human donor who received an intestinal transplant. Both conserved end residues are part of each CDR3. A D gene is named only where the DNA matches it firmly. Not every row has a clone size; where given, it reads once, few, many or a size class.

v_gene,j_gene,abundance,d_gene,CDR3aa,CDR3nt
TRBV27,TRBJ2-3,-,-,CASRPGVADTQYF,TGTGCCAGCAGGCCAGGGGTGGCAGATACGCAGTATTTT
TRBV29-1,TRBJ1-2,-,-,CSALITTGGYTF,TGCAGCGCCCTAATTACTACAGGGGGCTACACCTTC
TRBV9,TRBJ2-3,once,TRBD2,CASSVRGGLDTQYF,TGTGCCAGCAGCGTGCGGGGGGGTCTGGATACGCAGTATTTT
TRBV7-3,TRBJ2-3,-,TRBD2,CASSSRGGGTDTQYF,TGTGCCAGCAGCTCCCGTGGCGGGGGGACAGATACGCAGTATTTT
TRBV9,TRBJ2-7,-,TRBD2,CASSVDSSGGAYEQYF,TGTGCCAGCAGCGTAGATAGTAGCGGGGGGGCCTACGAGCAGTACTTC
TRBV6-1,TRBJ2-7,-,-,CASSEGRGTSYEQYF,TGTGCCAGCAGTGAAGGAAGGGGAACCTCCTACGAGCAGTACTTC
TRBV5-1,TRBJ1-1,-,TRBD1,CASRPDRGGAFF,TGCGCCAGCAGGCCCGACAGGGGGGGAGCTTTCTTT
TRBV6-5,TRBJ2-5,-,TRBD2,CASRIAGGPATQYF,TGTGCCAGCAGGATAGCGGGGGGGCCGGCGACCCAGTACTTC
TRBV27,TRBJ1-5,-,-,CASRQDGTGGSQPQHF,TGTGCCAGCAGGCAGGACGGTACCGGGGGGAGTCAGCCCCAGCATTTT
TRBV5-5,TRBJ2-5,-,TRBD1,CASSPGTGGETQYF,TGTGCCAGCAGCCCCGGGACAGGTGGCGAGACCCAGTACTTC
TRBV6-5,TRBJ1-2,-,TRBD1,CASSFHGTGDGYTF,TGTGCCAGCAGTTTCCACGGGACAGGGGACGGCTACACCTTC
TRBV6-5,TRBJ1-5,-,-,CASSVQGMGNQPQHF,TGTGCCAGCAGTGTACAGGGAATGGGCAATCAGCCCCAGCATTTT
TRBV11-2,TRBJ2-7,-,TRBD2,CASSLVRRGVTYEQYF,TGTGCCAGCAGCTTAGTACGGCGGGGGGTTACCTACGAGCAGTACTTC
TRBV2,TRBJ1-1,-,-,CASVNREGTEAFF,TGTGCCAGCGTGAACAGGGAGGGGACTGAAGCTTTCTTT
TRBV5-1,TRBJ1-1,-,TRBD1,CASSPQPLQGANTEAFF,TGCGCCAGCAGCCCCCAACCCCTACAGGGGGCGAACACTGAAGCTTTCTTT
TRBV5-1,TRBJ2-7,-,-,CASSLNSLEQYF,TGCGCCAGCAGCTTGAATAGCCTAGAGCAGTACTTC
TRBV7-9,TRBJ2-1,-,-,CASSSDSHEQFF,TGTGCCAGCAGCTCGGACAGTCATGAGCAGTTCTTC
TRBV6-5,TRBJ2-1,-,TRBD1,CASSRTGVVDEQFF,TGTGCCAGCAGTCGGACAGGGGTCGTCGATGAGCAGTTCTTC
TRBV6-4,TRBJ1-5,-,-,CASRHREGHNQPQHF,TGTGCCAGCAGGCACAGGGAAGGGCACAATCAGCCCCAGCATTTT
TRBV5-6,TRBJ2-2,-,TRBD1,CASSLMTGKGTGELFF,TGTGCCAGCAGCCTGATGACAGGGAAGGGGACCGGGGAGCTGTTTTTT
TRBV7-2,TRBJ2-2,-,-,CASRPPAAGELFF,TGTGCCAGCCGGCCTCCGGCGGCCGGGGAGCTGTTTTTT
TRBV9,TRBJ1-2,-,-,CASSVRARPNYGYTF,TGTGCCAGCAGCGTGCGGGCCAGACCTAACTATGGCTACACCTTC
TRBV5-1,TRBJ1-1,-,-,CASSLGAANTEAFF,TGCGCCAGCAGCTTAGGGGCGGCGAACACTGAAGCTTTCTTT
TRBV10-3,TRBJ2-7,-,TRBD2,CAISGGAFDYEQYF,TGTGCCATCAGCGGGGGGGCCTTTGACTACGAGCAGTACTTC
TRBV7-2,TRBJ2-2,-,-,CASTLTGNHGELFF,TGTGCCAGCACCCTAACAGGGAATCACGGGGAGCTGTTTTTT
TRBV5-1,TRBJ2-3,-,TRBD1,CASNLQQGARTDTQYF,TGCGCCAGCAACTTGCAGCAGGGGGCCCGCACAGATACGCAGTATTTT
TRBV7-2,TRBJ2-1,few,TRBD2,CASSLTSGEYNEQFF,TGTGCCAGCAGCTTGACTAGCGGGGAGTACAATGAGCAGTTCTTC
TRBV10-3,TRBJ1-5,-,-,CAISEGGAGQPQHF,TGTGCCATCAGCGAAGGGGGTGCCGGCCAGCCCCAGCATTTT
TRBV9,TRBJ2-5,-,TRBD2,CASSRTSGKETQYF,TGTGCCAGCAGTCGGACTAGCGGCAAAGAGACCCAGTACTTC
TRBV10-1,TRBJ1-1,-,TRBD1,CASTKDRDTEAFF,TGCGCCAGCACCAAGGACAGGGACACTGAAGCTTTCTTT
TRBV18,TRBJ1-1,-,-,CASSPTTGARTEAFF,TGTGCCAGCTCACCCACGACAGGCGCTAGAACTGAAGCTTTCTTT
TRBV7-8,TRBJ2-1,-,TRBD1,CASSLATGQGPSLFF,TGTGCCAGCAGCTTAGCGACGGGACAGGGCCCCTCCCTGTTCTTC
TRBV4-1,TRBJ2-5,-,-,CASSQVVSQETQYF,TGCGCCAGCAGCCAAGTGGTCAGCCAAGAGACCCAGTACTTC
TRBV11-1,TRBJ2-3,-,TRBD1,CASSLGQDHSTDTQYF,TGTGCCAGCAGCCTGGGACAGGACCACAGCACAGATACGCAGTATTTT
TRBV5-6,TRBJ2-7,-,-,CASSLSGSRGYYEQYF,TGTGCCAGCAGCTTGTCTGGCAGCCGGGGGTACTACGAGCAGTACTTC
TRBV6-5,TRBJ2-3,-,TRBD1,CASSYSTGRLTDTQYF,TGTGCCAGCAGTTACTCGACAGGGAGATTGACAGATACGCAGTATTTT
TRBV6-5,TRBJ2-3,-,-,CASSYSTSTDTQYF,TGTGCCAGCAGTTACTCGACTAGCACAGATACGCAGTATTTT
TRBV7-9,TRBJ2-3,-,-,CASSARADTQYF,TGTGCCAGCAGCGCTAGAGCAGATACGCAGTATTTT
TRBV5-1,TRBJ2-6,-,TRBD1,CASSPPGTGDRKNVLTF,TGCGCCAGCAGCCCGCCCGGGACAGGGGATCGGAAAAACGTCCTGACTTTC
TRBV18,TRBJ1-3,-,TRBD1,CASSGTGGDTIYF,TGTGCCAGCTCCGGGACAGGCGGCGACACCATATATTTT
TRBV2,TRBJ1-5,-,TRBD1,CASNSGTGLLGNQPQHF,TGTGCCAGCAACTCCGGGACAGGGCTTTTAGGCAATCAGCCCCAGCATTTT
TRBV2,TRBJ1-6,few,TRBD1,CASADRGLSPLHF,TGTGCCAGCGCCGACAGGGGGCTGTCACCCCTCCACTTT
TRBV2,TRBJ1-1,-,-,CASSLQGPPAEAFF,TGTGCCAGCAGTCTCCAGGGGCCCCCAGCTGAAGCTTTCTTT
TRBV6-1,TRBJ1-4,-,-,CASRGGSVANEKLFF,TGTGCCAGCAGAGGGGGATCAGTTGCTAATGAAAAACTGTTTTTT
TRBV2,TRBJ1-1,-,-,CASRDDRPITEAFF,TGTGCCAGCAGGGACGACAGGCCGATCACTGAAGCTTTCTTT
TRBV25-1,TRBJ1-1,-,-,CASSVAENTEAFF,TGTGCCAGCAGTGTGGCGGAAAACACTGAAGCTTTCTTT
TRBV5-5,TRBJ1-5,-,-,CASSLGGGEPQHF,TGTGCCAGCAGCCTAGGCGGGGGGGAGCCCCAGCATTTT
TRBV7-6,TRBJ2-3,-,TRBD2,CASSPGTSGGGSTQYF,TGTGCCAGCAGCCCAGGGACTAGCGGGGGGGGAAGTACGCAGTATTTT
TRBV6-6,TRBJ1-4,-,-,CASSYSRVGTNEKLFF,TGTGCCAGCAGTTACTCGAGGGTGGGAACTAATGAAAAACTGTTTTTT
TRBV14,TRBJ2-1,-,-,CASSQERASGAPYDEQFF,TGTGCCAGCAGCCAAGAAAGGGCCTCAGGGGCCCCTTACGATGAGCAGTTCTTC
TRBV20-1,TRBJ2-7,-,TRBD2,CSGGGVYEQYF,TGCAGTGGGGGGGGAGTGTACGAGCAGTACTTC
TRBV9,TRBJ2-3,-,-,CASSVGGPSTDTQYF,TGTGCCAGCAGCGTAGGCGGCCCCAGCACAGATACGCAGTATTTT